This T cell receptor beta chain was captured by sequencing in a study of blood T cell repertoires in COVID-19 (dated by TCRdb to 2018 to 2021). Regarding the study in general: Samples covering the acute and convalescent phases of COVID-19 were provided by collaborators in the United States, Italy and Spain. The prospective study material was composed of cDNA or gDNA derived from T cells, B-cell-depleted T cells, or PBMCs. The dataset comprised deeply sampled blood TCRbeta repertoires from subjects exposed to, actively infected with, or recovered from COVID-19. The repertoires were made available in a free public database intended to serve as a resource for research on the immune response to SARS-CoV-2. The samples were drawn from two sources: the first 160 participants of the ongoing ImmuneRACE study, and 1,000 to 1,500 subjects contributed by 6 global collaborators. Sample metadata almost always included a de-identified subject ID, COVID-19 status, age in years and sex. Where available, HLA class I and class II types were obtained from metadata supplied by the sample provider rather than from assay-based typing.

In the case of this clone: Its antigen remains unidentified. No much larger clone exists at a distance of one base, and base qualities are not known.

CDR1 and CDR2 were assigned from the germline V gene as SGHTA and FQGNSA. Ends trimmed: V by 2 bases, J by 8 bases; bases unmatched to a gene: 17. The CDR3 goes from the cysteine to the phenylalanine over 17 residues. The DNA shown is the 51-base CDR3, in frame from base 1. TCRbeta CDR3 regions were amplified from genomic DNA using the immunoSEQ Assay, a bias-controlled multiplex PCR. Concerning the study's data processing: Within the assay, amplification of reference gene primers was used to estimate how many nucleated cells each sample contained. Sequence reads were collapsed and filtered to measure the absolute abundance of every unique TCRbeta CDR3 rearrangement. For each sample, productive Simpson clonality was calculated as the square root of Simpson's diversity index over productive rearrangements. TCRdb carries this immuneACCESS record with in-frame sequences only. Its versions omit some clonotypes, under half of them owing to an unresolved V gene in the studies checked, with the rest unexplained. The DNA was the basis for D and trimming; V, J and clone size are from that table. The sample table shows 300,000 to 450,000 clones, and 89% are seen once. About 2.9% of the sample belongs to the ten largest clones.

What the authors observed across the whole study: The quantity of clinical and demographic metadata differed by source and by participant and was supplied without curation.

One collaborating source in Seattle enrolled patients while the patients were actively infected and followed the patients over time throughout the course of disease. Collaborating institutions collected whole blood in K2EDTA tubes following their own protocols. For TCRbeta analysis, collaborators shipped samples as frozen whole blood, isolated PBMCs, or DNA extracted from either of those sample types. The chain joins TRBV7-2 to TRBJ1-2; 7 central nucleotides agree with TRBD1. Sequenced material: peripheral blood. The clonotype was recovered from a woman in her 30s with COVID-19, enrolled during active disease. The CDR3 corresponds to CASSLSRDRVPYQGYTF. The nucleotide sequence is given as TGTGCCAGCAGCTTATCCCGGGACAGAGTACCCTACCAGGGCTACACCTTC.